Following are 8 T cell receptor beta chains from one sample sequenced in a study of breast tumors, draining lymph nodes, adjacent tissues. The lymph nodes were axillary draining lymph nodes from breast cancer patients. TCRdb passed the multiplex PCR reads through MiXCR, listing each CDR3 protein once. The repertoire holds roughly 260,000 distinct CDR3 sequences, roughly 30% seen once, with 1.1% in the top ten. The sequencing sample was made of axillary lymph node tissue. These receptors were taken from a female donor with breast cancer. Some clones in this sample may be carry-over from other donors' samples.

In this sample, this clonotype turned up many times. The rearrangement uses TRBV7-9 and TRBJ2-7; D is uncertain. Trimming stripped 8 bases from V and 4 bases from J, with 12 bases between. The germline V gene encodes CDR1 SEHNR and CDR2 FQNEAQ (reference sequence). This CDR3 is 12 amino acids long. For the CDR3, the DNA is TGTGCCAGCGGAACATCTGTTTACGAGCAGTACTTC. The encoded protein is CASGTSVYEQYF.

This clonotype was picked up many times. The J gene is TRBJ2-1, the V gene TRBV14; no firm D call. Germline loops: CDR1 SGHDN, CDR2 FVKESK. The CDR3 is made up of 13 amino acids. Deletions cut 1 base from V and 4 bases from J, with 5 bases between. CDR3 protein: CASSQGVYNEQFF. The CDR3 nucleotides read TGTGCCAGCAGCCAAGGAGTTTACAATGAGCAGTTCTTC.

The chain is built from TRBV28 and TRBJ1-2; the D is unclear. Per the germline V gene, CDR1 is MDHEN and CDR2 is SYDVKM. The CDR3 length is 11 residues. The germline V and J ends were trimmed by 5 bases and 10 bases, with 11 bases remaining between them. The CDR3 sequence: CASSPCIVYTF. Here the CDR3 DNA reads TGTGCCAGCAGTCCGTGTATCGTCTACACCTTC.

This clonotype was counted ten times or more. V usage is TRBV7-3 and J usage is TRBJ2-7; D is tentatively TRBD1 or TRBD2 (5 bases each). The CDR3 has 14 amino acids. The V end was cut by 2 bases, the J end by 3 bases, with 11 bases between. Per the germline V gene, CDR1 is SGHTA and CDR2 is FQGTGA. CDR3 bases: TGTGCCAGCAGCTTAGGGGGATCCTACTACGAGCAGTACTTC. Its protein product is CASSLGGSYYEQYF.

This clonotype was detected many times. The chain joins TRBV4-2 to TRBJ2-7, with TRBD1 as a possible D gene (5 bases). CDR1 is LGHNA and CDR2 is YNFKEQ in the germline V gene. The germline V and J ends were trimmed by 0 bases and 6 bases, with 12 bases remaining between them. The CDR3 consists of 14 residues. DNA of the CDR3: TGTGCCAGCAGCCAAGATTCACGTAGGGGCGAGCAGTACTTC. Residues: CASSQDSRRGEQYF.

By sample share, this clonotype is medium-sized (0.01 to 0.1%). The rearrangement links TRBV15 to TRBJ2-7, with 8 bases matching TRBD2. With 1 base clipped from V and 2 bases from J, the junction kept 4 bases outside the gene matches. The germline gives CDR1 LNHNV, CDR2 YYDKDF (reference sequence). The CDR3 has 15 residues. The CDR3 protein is CATSRGAGGPYEQYF. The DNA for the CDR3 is TGTGCCACCAGCAGAGGGGCGGGGGGACCCTACGAGCAGTACTTC.

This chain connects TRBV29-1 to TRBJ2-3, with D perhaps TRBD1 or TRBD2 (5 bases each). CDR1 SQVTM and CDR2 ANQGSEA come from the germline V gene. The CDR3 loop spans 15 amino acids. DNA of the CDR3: TGCAGTGGGGCCACAACTAGAAAAATGACAGATACGCAGTATTTT. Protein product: CSGATTRKMTDTQYF.

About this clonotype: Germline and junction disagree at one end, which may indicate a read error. Here the CDR3 reads CASRGMGNKDLSYNERFF. The CDR3 DNA is TGTGCCAGCCGGGGGATGGGAAACAAGGACCTCTCCTACAATGAGCGGTTCTTC. The chain carries TRBV7-9 and TRBJ2-1; weak D call: TRBD2 (6 bases). The CDR3 runs to 18 residues. Germline V gene lookup returns CDR1 SEHNR and CDR2 FQNEAQ (reference sequence). The variable domain in full, with the rest retrieved from reference TRBV7-9 and TRBJ2-1, is DTGVSQNPRHKITKRGQNVTFRCDPISEHNRLYWYRQTLGQGPEFLTYFQNEAQLEKSRLLSDRFSAERPKGSFSTLEIQRTEQGDSAMYLCASRGMGNKDLSYNERFFGPGTRLTVL.